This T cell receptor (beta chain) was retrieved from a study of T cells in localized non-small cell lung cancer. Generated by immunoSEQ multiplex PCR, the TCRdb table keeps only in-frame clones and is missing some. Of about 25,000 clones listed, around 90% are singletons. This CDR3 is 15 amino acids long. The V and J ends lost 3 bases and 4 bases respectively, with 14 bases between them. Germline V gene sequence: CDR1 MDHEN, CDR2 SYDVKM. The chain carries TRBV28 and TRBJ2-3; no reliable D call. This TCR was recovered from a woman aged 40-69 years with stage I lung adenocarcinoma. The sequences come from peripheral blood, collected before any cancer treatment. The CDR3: CASSLWGRSADTQYF. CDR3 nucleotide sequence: TGTGCCAGCAGTTTGTGGGGAAGGAGCGCAGATACGCAGTATTTT.